This T cell receptor beta chain was observed in a study of T cell changes during pregnancy in multiple sclerosis. Produced via immunoSEQ multiplex PCR; TCRdb's table is partial and in-frame only. Of approximately 97,000 clones detected, about nine tenths appear once; the ten largest clones hold around 1.7%. This receptor was taken from a female donor in good health, enrolled as a control in a pregnancy study. The sequences come from peripheral blood, collected after pregnancy.

The CDR3 DNA reads as TGTGCCAGCAGTGAAAGGGGCAGGGGTCAGCCCCAGCATTTT. Translation: CASSERGRGQPQHF. The gene calls are TRBV6-1 and TRBJ1-5, with a weak D call TRBD1 (6 bases). The germline V gene encodes CDR1 MNHNS and CDR2 SASEGT. V was clipped by 2 bases and J by 6 bases, with 11 bases between them. The CDR3 is 14 amino acids.